One and the same sample provided the 20 T cell receptor beta chains below, sequenced in a study of beta chain features in type 1 diabetes. Whole-study findings and limits: TCRB CDR3s from Type 1 diabetes patients were moderately but significantly shorter in all four CD4+ subsets.

The sequenced template was cDNA made from the entire isolated RNA. Profiled with immunoSEQ multiplex PCR; TCRdb holds only in-frame clones, not every one. This table holds around 120,000 clones, around 16% found once. The antigens these receptors bind are not known. The sample comprised central memory CD4+ T cells from blood. All receptors derive from a man aged 18 to 29 with type 1 diabetes.

This clone was recorded a few times. This rearrangement joins TRBV6-5 to TRBJ2-1; 8 bases align to TRBD1. V was clipped by 4 bases and J by 4 bases; unmatched bases: 9. The germline V gene has CDR1 MNHEY and CDR2 SVGAGI. The CDR3 contains 16 residues. CDR3 nucleotide sequence: TGTGCCAGCAGTTTGCTGAGCCAGGGGGCGTACAATGAGCAGTTCTTC. The encoded protein is CASSLLSQGAYNEQFF.

V usage is TRBV5-1 and J usage is TRBJ2-3, with D possibly TRBD1 on 5 matching bases. The CDR3 is 14 residues long. V gave up 0 bases and J gave up 6 bases, with 11 bases separating them. The germline V gene encodes CDR1 SGHRS and CDR2 YFSETQ. CDR3 region: CASSLDRLGDTQYF. DNA of the CDR3: TGCGCCAGCAGCTTGGACAGGCTTGGGGATACGCAGTATTTT.

This clone was detected only a few times. DNA for the CDR3: TGTGCCTGGATCAACAGCATGAACACTGAAGCTTTCTTT. This sequence encodes CAWINSMNTEAFF. The chain is built from TRBV30 and TRBJ1-1; D is unclear. The CDR3 has 13 residues. Trimming cost V 4 bases and J 0 bases, with 9 bases left between them. Germline assignment: CDR1 GTSNPN and CDR2 SVGIG (reference sequence).

For this clone: It may be a read error: a sequence one base away is much more abundant. Other DNA sequences in the same sample also yield this CDR3. This rearrangement joins TRBV4-3 to TRBJ1-1; no definite D call. Trimming left V 0 bases short and J 2 bases short, with 4 bases between. The CDR3 has 13 amino acids. Germline loops: CDR1 LGHNA, CDR2 YSLEER. This CDR3 reads CASSQDRNTEAFF. DNA of the CDR3: TGCGCCAGCAGCCAAGATAGAAACACTGAAGCTTTCTTT.

The rearrangement joins TRBV6-5 to TRBJ2-7; 7 nucleotides match TRBD1. CDR3 size: 16 residues. From germline, CDR1 is MNHEY and CDR2 SVGAGI. V trimming: 4 bases; J trimming: 2 bases; junction bases outside the gene matches: 11. CDR3 residues: CASSSRTGSETYEQYF. The DNA for the CDR3 is TGTGCCAGCAGTTCCCGGACAGGTTCGGAGACCTACGAGCAGTACTTC.

This clone was recorded many times. The chain recombines TRBV27 with TRBJ2-7, with a weak D call TRBD1 (5 bases). This CDR3 comprises 14 residues. The germline V and J ends were trimmed by 8 bases and 0 bases, with 14 bases remaining between them. CDR1 MNHEY and CDR2 SMNVEV come from the germline V gene (reference sequence). CDR3 sequence: CASADSSYSYEQYF. CDR3 bases: TGTGCCAGCGCCGACAGCAGCTACTCCTACGAGCAGTACTTC.

This clone was recorded a few times. This chain connects TRBV7-2 to TRBJ2-3, with D unclear. CDR1 is SGHTA and CDR2 is FQGNSA in the germline V gene. This CDR3 has 14 amino acids. Trimming took 3 bases from V and 5 from J, leaving 12 bases between them. The CDR3 loop reads CASSFGALRDTQYF. The CDR3 region has the DNA TGTGCCAGCAGCTTCGGAGCCCTAAGAGATACGCAGTATTTT.

V usage is TRBV28 and J usage is TRBJ2-7; 9 bases line up with TRBD1. The CDR3 contains 13 residues. V trimming: 4 bases; J trimming: 7 bases; junction bases outside the gene matches: 5. Germline lookup yields CDR1 MDHEN and CDR2 SYDVKM. The CDR3 sequence is CASSSGTGTEQYF. The DNA for the CDR3 is TGTGCCAGCAGTTCCGGGACAGGGACTGAGCAGTACTTC.

This clone has more than one count but fewer than ten. The chain has TRBV19 and TRBJ2-3; 7 positions match TRBD2. Germline V CDR1 and CDR2: LNHDA, SQIVND (reference sequence). J was trimmed by 2 bases and V by 3 bases; bases with no gene match: 5. CDR3 size: 15 residues. The chain's CDR3 is CASSMSSGLTDTQYF. The DNA of the CDR3 is TGTGCCAGTAGTATGTCTAGCGGCCTCACAGATACGCAGTATTTT.

V gene TRBV4-3 combines with J gene TRBJ1-3, with D possibly matching TRBD1 (6 bases). The CDR3 loop spans 15 amino acids. The germline V gene encodes CDR1 LGHNA and CDR2 YSLEER. Trimming shortened V by 0 bases and J by 3 bases, and 9 bases separated the two germline ends. This CDR3 reads CASSQETGDGNTIYF. The CDR3 bases are TGCGCCAGCAGCCAAGAGACAGGCGATGGAAACACCATATATTTT.

This clone was seen a few times. V gene TRBV5-6 combines with J gene TRBJ1-2; D perhaps matches TRBD1 (6 bases). Germline loops: CDR1 SGHDT, CDR2 YYEEEE. The CDR3 is 15 residues long. V shed 5 bases and J shed 1 base, with 15 bases lying between them. The CDR3 loop reads CASSLGQSFNYGYTF. The CDR3 nucleotides are TGTGCCAGCAGTCTTGGACAGTCTTTTAACTATGGCTACACCTTC.

This clone has a handful of counts. The gene calls are TRBV6-5 and TRBJ1-1, with 8 bases that match TRBD1. The CDR3 loop spans 14 amino acids. Trimming removed 2 bases from V and 5 bases from J; junction bases left unmatched: 4. In germline, CDR1 is MNHEY, CDR2 SVGAGI. This CDR3 reads CASSYRTGKTEAFF. The CDR3 nucleotides are TGTGCCAGCAGTTACCGGACAGGGAAGACTGAAGCTTTCTTT.

The sample holds a few counts of this clone. The rearrangement joins TRBV9 to TRBJ2-3; no reliable D call. CDR3 length: 14 amino acids. The germline V gene has CDR1 SGDLS and CDR2 YYNGEE. V was clipped by 0 bases and J by 5 bases, with 10 bases between them. Here the CDR3 DNA reads TGTGCCAGCAGCGTAGCTCTACACGGAGATACGCAGTATTTT. It yields the protein CASSVALHGDTQYF.

This chain joins TRBV2 and TRBJ2-6, with TRBD1 identical over 8 bases. Looked up from germline, CDR1 is SNHLY and CDR2 is FYNNEI. This CDR3 is built from 15 residues. J was trimmed by 2 bases and V by 7 bases; bases with no gene match: 4. Here the CDR3 DNA reads TGTGCCAGCAACCTACAGGGGGCTGGGGCCAACGTCCTGACTTTC. This sequence encodes CASNLQGAGANVLTF. Filled out from reference TRBV2 and TRBJ2-6, the complete variable domain reads EPEVTQTPSHQVTQMGQEVILRCVPISNHLYFYWYRQILGQKVEFLVSFYNNEISEKSEIFDDQFSVERPDGSNFTLKIRSTKLEDSAMYFCASNLQGAGANVLTFGAGSRLTVL.

For this clone: Distinct nucleotide sequences in the sample also encode this CDR3. The chain is built from TRBV6-6 and TRBJ1-4; TRBD1 might be the D (6 bases). The V end lost 2 bases, the J end lost 8 bases, and 9 bases lay between the germline ends. The CDR3 extends over 13 amino acids. Germline V gene data show CDR1 as MNHNY and CDR2 as SVGAGI (reference sequence). For the CDR3, the DNA is TGTGCCAGCAGTTACGGTACAGGGGAAAAACTGTTTTTT. Protein: CASSYGTGEKLFF.

The chain combines TRBV19 with TRBJ2-5; D unresolved. This CDR3 comprises 13 residues. Trimming shortened V by 1 base and J by 1 base, and 4 bases separated the two germline ends. Germline-derived CDR1 and CDR2 are LNHDA and SQIVND (reference sequence). The CDR3: CASSIGPQETQYF. The CDR3, as DNA: TGTGCCAGTAGTATAGGCCCCCAAGAGACCCAGTACTTC.

This clone has a handful of counts. J is TRBJ2-7 and V is TRBV28, with 7 bases identical to TRBD1. V lost 5 bases and J lost 4; bases outside the gene matches: 11. In germline, CDR1 is MDHEN, CDR2 SYDVKM. This CDR3 comprises 15 residues. CDR3 in DNA: TGTGCCAGCAGTGAACAGGGGCCTCTCTTATACGAGCAGTACTTC. Its protein product is CASSEQGPLLYEQYF.

This clone was seen ten or more times. The chain is built from TRBV28 and TRBJ2-7; TRBD1 or TRBD2 may be the D gene (5 bases each). Germline V gene sequence: CDR1 MDHEN, CDR2 SYDVKM. CDR3 size: 15 residues. V lost 5 bases to trimming and J lost 0 bases, with 14 bases between them. This chain's CDR3 is CASSTGTASSYEQYF. The CDR3 nucleotides read TGTGCCAGCAGTACTGGGACGGCCAGCTCCTACGAGCAGTACTTC.

In its sample, this clone was seen a few times. The J gene is TRBJ1-2, the V gene TRBV5-1; D not certain. Per germline, CDR1 SGHRS and CDR2 YFSETQ. Trimming took off 0 bases at V and 5 bases at J, with 14 bases between the two ends. The CDR3 sequence is 15 residues long. The CDR3 protein is CASSLEPPSTYGYTF. The CDR3 DNA sequence: TGCGCCAGCAGCTTGGAACCTCCCTCTACGTATGGCTACACCTTC.

The rearrangement joins TRBV10-3 to TRBJ2-5; 8 bases are shared with TRBD2. The CDR3 runs 14 residues. Germline CDR1 is ENHRY and CDR2 is SYGVKD. Trimming at V came to 4 bases and at J to 0 bases, leaving 1 base not matched to a gene. The CDR3, as DNA: TGTGCCATCAGTGTAGCGGGATACCAAGAGACCCAGTACTTC. As protein: CAISVAGYQETQYF.